These T cell receptor beta chains were read from a single sample in a study of post-analysis software for immune sequencing data. TCRdb passed the PCR reads through MiXCR, listing each CDR3 protein once. Seen here are around 440,000 distinct CDR3 sequences, roughly 45% observed once, and the top ten hold around 10%. The sequencing input was blood. Every receptor here comes from a girl aged 10-17 years with multiple sclerosis. Each CDR3 is given with its conserved first and last residue. A D gene is named only where the DNA matches it firmly. For some rows the clone size is stated as once, few or many, or as a class when expanded; others skip it.

V gene	clone size	J gene	D gene	CDR3 protein	CDR3 DNA
TRBV7-2	.	TRBJ2-5	.	CASSFQGPVGETQYF	TGTGCCAGCAGCTTTCAGGGGCCGGTCGGAGAGACCCAGTACTTC
TRBV5-6	.	TRBJ2-2	.	CASSLVFGQSYTGELFF	TGTGCCAGCAGCTTGGTATTCGGACAAAGCTACACCGGGGAGCTGTTTTTT
TRBV2	.	TRBJ2-4	.	CASSRNSVENIQYF	TGTGCCAGCAGCAGGAATAGCGTCGAAAACATTCAGTACTTC
TRBV12-3/TRBV12-4	.	TRBJ1-1	.	CASSLQGFTEAFF	TGTGCCAGCAGTTTACAGGGGTTCACTGAAGCTTTCTTT
TRBV10-3	.	TRBJ2-3	TRBD2	CAIWNSGSSDTQYF	TGTGCCATCTGGAACAGCGGGAGTTCAGATACGCAGTATTTT
TRBV4-2	.	TRBJ2-2	.	CASSQEIMGAPDTGELFF	TGTGCCAGCAGCCAAGAGATTATGGGGGCGCCTGACACCGGGGAGCTGTTTTTT
TRBV20-1	.	TRBJ2-7	.	CSAPSSYEQYF	TGCAGTGCCCCAAGCTCCTACGAGCAGTACTTC
TRBV6-1	.	TRBJ1-2	.	CASSTTARGTDPYGYTF	TGTGCCAGCAGTACGACGGCCCGAGGGACGGACCCCTATGGCTACACCTTC
TRBV5-1	once	TRBJ2-1	TRBD1	CASSEGTGRGGTQFF	TGCGCCAGCAGCGAGGGGACAGGGAGAGGAGGGACGCAGTTCTTC
TRBV7-9	.	TRBJ1-1	.	CASSQGEVLTEAFF	TGTGCCAGCAGCCAAGGGGAGGTCCTCACTGAAGCTTTCTTT
TRBV20-1	.	TRBJ2-5	TRBD2	CSALAGGASGNEQYF	TGCAGTGCTTTAGCGGGAGGGGCCTCGGGAAATGAGCAGTACTTC
TRBV29-1	.	TRBJ2-1	.	CSVDQGGYNEQFF	TGCAGCGTTGACCAGGGAGGCTACAATGAGCAGTTCTTC
TRBV29-1	.	TRBJ2-2	.	CSVRGLATGELFF	TGCAGCGTTAGGGGTTTGGCCACCGGGGAGCTGTTTTTT
TRBV6-5	.	TRBJ1-5	.	CASSYTGGTGTMSNQPQHF	TGTGCCAGCAGTTATACAGGAGGTACGGGAACGATGAGCAATCAGCCCCAGCATTTT
TRBV7-2	few	TRBJ1-2	TRBD1	CASSLGTGGAYGYTF	TGTGCCAGCAGCTTAGGGACAGGGGGGGCCTATGGCTACACCTTC
TRBV27	few	TRBJ2-3	TRBD2	CASRGLAGMTDTQYF	TGTGCCAGCAGGGGACTAGCGGGAATGACAGATACGCAGTATTTT
TRBV28	few	TRBJ1-1	TRBD1	CASTPWGTGGRNTEAFF	TGTGCCAGCACCCCTTGGGGGACAGGGGGCAGGAACACTGAAGCTTTCTTT
TRBV12-3/TRBV12-4	.	TRBJ2-1	.	CASSLAQREEQFF	TGTGCCAGCAGTTTAGCGCAGAGGGAAGAGCAGTTCTTC
TRBV5-6	few	TRBJ1-2	TRBD1	CASSLLRGRDGYTF	TGTGCCAGCAGCTTACTCAGGGGGCGAGATGGCTACACCTTC
TRBV6-2/TRBV6-3	.	TRBJ2-5	.	CASSYPDPNYQETQYF	TGTGCCAGCAGTTACCCAGACCCCAACTACCAAGAGACCCAGTACTTC
TRBV6-2/TRBV6-3	.	TRBJ2-1	.	CASSKRLISFF	TGTGCCAGCAGCAAAAGACTGATATCGTTCTTC
TRBV7-2	.	TRBJ1-2	.	CASSLDLDNYGYTF	TGTGCCAGCAGCTTAGACCTGGACAACTATGGCTACACCTTC
TRBV4-1	few	TRBJ1-2	.	CASSQGRRNNYGYTF	TGCGCCAGCAGCCAAGGACGGAGAAATAACTATGGCTACACCTTC
TRBV20-1	.	TRBJ1-2	TRBD1	CSAPPGQGFYGYTF	TGCAGTGCCCCCCCGGGACAGGGGTTCTATGGCTACACCTTC
TRBV7-9	.	TRBJ2-4	.	CASSLGGGGHRYF	TGTGCCAGCAGCTTAGGAGGTGGGGGACACCGGTACTTC
TRBV29-1	.	TRBJ2-5	TRBD2	CSVENGLAGVREQYF	TGCAGCGTAGAAAATGGACTAGCGGGAGTAAGGGAGCAGTACTTC
TRBV20-1	.	TRBJ1-4	.	CSAQGNEKLFF	TGCAGTGCCCAGGGTAATGAAAAACTGTTTTTT
TRBV6-5	.	TRBJ2-7	.	CASSLFSLQSYEQYF	TGTGCCAGCTCCTTGTTCTCTCTTCAGTCCTACGAGCAGTACTTC
TRBV20-1	few	TRBJ2-5	.	CSAPDPGAGETQYF	TGCAGTGCTCCGGACCCTGGGGCGGGAGAGACCCAGTACTTC
TRBV9	few	TRBJ2-1	TRBD2	CASSVPSSGRHGRYNEQFF	TGTGCCAGCAGCGTACCAAGCAGCGGGAGGCATGGAAGGTACAATGAGCAGTTCTTC